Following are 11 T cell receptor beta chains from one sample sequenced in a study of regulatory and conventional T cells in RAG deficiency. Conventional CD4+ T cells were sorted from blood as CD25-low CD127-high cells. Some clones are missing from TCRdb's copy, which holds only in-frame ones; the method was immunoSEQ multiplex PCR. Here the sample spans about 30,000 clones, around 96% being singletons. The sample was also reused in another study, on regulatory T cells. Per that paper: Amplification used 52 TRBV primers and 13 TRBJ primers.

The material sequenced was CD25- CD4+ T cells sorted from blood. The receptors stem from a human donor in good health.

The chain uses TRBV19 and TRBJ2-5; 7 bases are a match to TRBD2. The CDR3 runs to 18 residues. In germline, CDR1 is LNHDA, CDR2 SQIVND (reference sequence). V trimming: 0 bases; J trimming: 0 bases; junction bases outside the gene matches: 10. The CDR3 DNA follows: TGTGCCAGTAGTATAGACTTTGACCGGGACTATTACCAAGAGACCCAGTACTTC. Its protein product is CASSIDFDRDYYQETQYF. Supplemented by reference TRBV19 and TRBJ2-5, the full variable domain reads DGGITQSPKYLFRKEGQNVTLSCEQNLNHDAMYWYRQDPGQGLRLIYYSQIVNDFQKGDIAEGYSVSREKKESFPLTVTSAQKNPTAFYLCASSIDFDRDYYQETQYFGPGTRLLVL.

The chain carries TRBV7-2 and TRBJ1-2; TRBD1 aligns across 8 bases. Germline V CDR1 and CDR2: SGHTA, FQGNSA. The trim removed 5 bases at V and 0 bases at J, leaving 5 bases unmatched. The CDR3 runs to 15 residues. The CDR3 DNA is TGTGCCAGCAGCCCCGACAGGGGCCCTAACTATGGCTACACCTTC. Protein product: CASSPDRGPNYGYTF.

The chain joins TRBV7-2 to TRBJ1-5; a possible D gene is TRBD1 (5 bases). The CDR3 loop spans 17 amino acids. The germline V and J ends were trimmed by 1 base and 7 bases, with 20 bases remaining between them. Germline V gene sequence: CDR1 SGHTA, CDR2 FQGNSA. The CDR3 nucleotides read TGTGCCAGCAGCTTAGGTTTTAGGACACCTACCGGACAGCCCCAGCATTTT. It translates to CASSLGFRTPTGQPQHF.

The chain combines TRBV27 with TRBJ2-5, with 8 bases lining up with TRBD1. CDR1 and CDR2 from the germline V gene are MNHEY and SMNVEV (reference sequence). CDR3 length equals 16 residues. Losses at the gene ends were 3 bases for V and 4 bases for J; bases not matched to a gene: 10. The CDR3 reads CASSFKPDRVRETQYF. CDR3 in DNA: TGTGCCAGCAGTTTCAAGCCGGACAGGGTGAGAGAGACCCAGTACTTC.

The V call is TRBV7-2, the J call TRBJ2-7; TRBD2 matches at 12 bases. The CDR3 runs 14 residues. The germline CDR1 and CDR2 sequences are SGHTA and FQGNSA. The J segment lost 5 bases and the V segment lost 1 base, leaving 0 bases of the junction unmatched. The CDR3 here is CASSLGLAGDEQYF. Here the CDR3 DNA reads TGTGCCAGCAGCTTAGGACTAGCGGGAGACGAGCAGTACTTC.

The DNA of the CDR3 is TGTGCCAGTAGCGTGACAGCAACTAATGAAAAACTGTTTTTT. Encoded protein: CASSVTATNEKLFF. This chain uses TRBV19 with TRBJ1-4, with D possibly being TRBD1 (5 bases). Looked up from germline, CDR1 is LNHDA and CDR2 is SQIVND (reference sequence). The CDR3 length is 14 residues. V was shortened by 6 bases and J by 0 bases, with 8 bases between the two germline ends.

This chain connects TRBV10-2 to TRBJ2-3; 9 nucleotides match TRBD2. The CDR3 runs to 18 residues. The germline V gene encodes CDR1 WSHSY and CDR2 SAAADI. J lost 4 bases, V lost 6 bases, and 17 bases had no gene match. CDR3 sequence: CASSAWGGGGRGSDTQYF. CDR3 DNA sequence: TGCGCCAGCAGCGCTTGGGGCGGGGGGGGCAGAGGGTCAGATACGCAGTATTTT.

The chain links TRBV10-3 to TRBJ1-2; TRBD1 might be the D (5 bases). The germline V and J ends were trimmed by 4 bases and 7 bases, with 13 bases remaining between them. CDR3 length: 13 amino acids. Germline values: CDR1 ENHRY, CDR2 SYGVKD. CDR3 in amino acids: CAISAPGVGGYTF. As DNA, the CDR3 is TGTGCCATCAGTGCCCCGGGGGTTGGTGGCTACACCTTC.

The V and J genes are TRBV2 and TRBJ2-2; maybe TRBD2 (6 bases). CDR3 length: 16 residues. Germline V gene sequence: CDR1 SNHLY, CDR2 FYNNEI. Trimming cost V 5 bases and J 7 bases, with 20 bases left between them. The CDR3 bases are TGTGCCAGCAGTAAATCCGGCGGGAACCGGGTCGGGGAGCTGTTTTTT. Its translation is CASSKSGGNRVGELFF.

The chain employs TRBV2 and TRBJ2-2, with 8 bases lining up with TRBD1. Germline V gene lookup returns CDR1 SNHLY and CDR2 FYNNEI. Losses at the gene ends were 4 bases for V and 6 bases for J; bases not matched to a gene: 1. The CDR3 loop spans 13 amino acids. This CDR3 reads CASSGTGPGELFF. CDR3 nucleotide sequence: TGTGCCAGCAGTGGGACAGGGCCCGGGGAGCTGTTTTTT.

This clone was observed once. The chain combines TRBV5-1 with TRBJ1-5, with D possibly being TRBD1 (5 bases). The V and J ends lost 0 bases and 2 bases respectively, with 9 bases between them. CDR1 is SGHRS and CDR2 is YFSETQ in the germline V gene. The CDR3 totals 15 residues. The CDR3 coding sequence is TGCGCCAGCAGCTTGGCGGGCAGGGGCAATCAGCCCCAGCATTTT. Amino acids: CASSLAGRGNQPQHF.